This T cell receptor (beta chain) was sequenced during a study of PD-1 blockade in classical Hodgkin lymphoma (dated by TCRdb to the early 2020s). For the wider study: Nivolumab dosing was 3 mg/kg intravenously every 2 weeks, continuing until either disease progression or unacceptable toxicity. A peripheral blood immune signature of response to PD-1 blockade in classical Hodgkin lymphoma was defined using TCR beta sequencing and CyTOF.

The time point label on this specimen signifies: cycle 2 day 1 (C2D1) of nivolumab. Relapse after autologous stem cell transplantation had occurred in all trial patients, and cohorts A, B and C were distinguished by prior brentuximab vedotin exposure. A total of approximately 51 patients with relapsed/refractory classical Hodgkin lymphoma made up the trial cohort, and each patient's best overall response was complete response, partial response or progressive disease. In the multi-cohort phase II CheckMate 205 trial, trial patients received single-agent nivolumab. An independent review committee assessed best overall response using the 2007 International Working Group response criteria. PBMCs from the trial were collected at three points: immediately before nivolumab initiation (C1D1), and during therapy at cycle 2 day 1 and cycle 4 day 1. After peripheral blood was drawn into 8 mL Vacutainer Cell Preparation Tubes, PBMCs were isolated by centrifugation and then cryopreserved.

What the study reported, not specific to this receptor: By C4D1, a significant rise was seen in CD4+ TCR diversity but not in CD8+ TCR diversity (p=0.0027 vs p=0.16), and the rise was most apparent among complete responders (p=0.02). Trial patients with a complete response had baseline diversity similar to that of newly diagnosed patients, while partial responders and progressors had significantly lower diversity. Diversity was lower in patients who began nivolumab less than 1 year after ASCT, so these patients were left out of later analyses to avoid confounding by immune reconstitution. The study was limited to a single clinical trial cohort, and causes of repertoire differences, possibly disease activity or prior therapy, remained undefined. Baseline TCR diversity was reported to be lower in newly diagnosed patients than in healthy donors and to be lower still in relapsed/refractory patients.

The CDR3 runs 12 residues from the cysteine to the phenylalanine. Solely the CDR3 DNA is kept, with 36 bases framed from the first base. CDR1 and CDR2 are drawn from the germline V gene (reference sequence): GTSNPN, SVGIG. At the junction V is shortened by 8 bases and J by 0 bases, with 5 bases in between. Of note for this clone: Its antigen remains unidentified. Per-base qualities were not stored, and no clone one base away is much larger.

The Qiagen DNeasy kit was used to extract genomic DNA both from unsorted PBMCs and from the negatively selected CD4+ and CD8+ fractions. Amplification of TCR beta CDR3 regions was done by immunoSEQ multiplex PCR with primers that anneal to V and J segments. A synthetic immune receptor repertoire was used to minimize amplification bias, and remaining bias was computationally removed after sequencing. As for the authors' bioinformatics: Custom Python scripts were used to quantify repertoire diversity as the Shannon entropy index. Unsorted, CD4+ and CD8+ repertoires were analyzed separately, except in combined analyses where CD4+ and CD8+ sequences were merged in silico. Clonal expansion was defined as at least a 2-fold frequency increase after treatment relative to C1D1, with a pseudocount of 0.5 for undetected baseline clones. Singleton clones were defined as clones with 0 or 1 copy at C1D1, and non-singleton clones were defined as clones with 2 or more copies. Clones expanded in unsorted samples were annotated as CD4+, CD8+ or unknown by matching protein sequences in sorted samples from the same patient. Wilcoxon tests on paired samples were used to test changes in diversity from C1D1 to C4D1. The clones in this table, taken by TCRdb from immuneACCESS, are in-frame only. Not every clone is retained; where verified, under half of the shortfall comes from an unresolved V gene, and the cause of the rest is unknown. D and trimming were read from the DNA, whereas the V and J calls and clone size are those reported in that table. Here the sample has roughly 61,000 clones; 91% occur a single time. The ten largest clones represent under 11% of the sample.

Source: peripheral blood mononuclear cells (PBMCs), taken before the second cycle of nivolumab. The clonotype originates from a human donor with classical Hodgkin lymphoma. The sequence joins TRBV30 to TRBJ2-6; the D call is tentative, TRBD1 or TRBD2, as each matches 5 bases. CDR3 protein: CAGTSGANVLTF. The DNA sequence is as follows: TGTGCCGGGACCTCTGGGGCCAACGTCCTGACTTTC.